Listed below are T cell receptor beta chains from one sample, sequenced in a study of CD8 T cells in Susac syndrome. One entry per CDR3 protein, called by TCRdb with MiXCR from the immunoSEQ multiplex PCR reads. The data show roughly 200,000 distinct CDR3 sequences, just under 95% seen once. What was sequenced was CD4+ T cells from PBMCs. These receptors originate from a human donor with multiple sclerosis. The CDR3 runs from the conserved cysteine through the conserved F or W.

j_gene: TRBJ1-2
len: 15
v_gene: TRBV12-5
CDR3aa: CASGPSWEKDNGYTF

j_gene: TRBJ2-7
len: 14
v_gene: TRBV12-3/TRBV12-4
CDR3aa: CASSLRDRGNEQYF

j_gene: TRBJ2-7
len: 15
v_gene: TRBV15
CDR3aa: CATSRDKGPTYEQYF

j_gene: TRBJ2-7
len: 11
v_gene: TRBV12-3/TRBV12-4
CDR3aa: CASSYSNEQYF

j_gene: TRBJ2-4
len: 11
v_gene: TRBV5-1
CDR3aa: CASNNENIQYF

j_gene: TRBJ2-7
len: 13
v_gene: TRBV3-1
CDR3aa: CASSRGGRYEQYF

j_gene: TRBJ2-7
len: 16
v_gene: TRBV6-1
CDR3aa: CASSRVVVGGSGEQYF

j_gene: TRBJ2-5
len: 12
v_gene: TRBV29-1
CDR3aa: CSVDRGVETQYF

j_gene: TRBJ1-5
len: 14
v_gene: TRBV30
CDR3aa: CAWRGRVSNQPQHF

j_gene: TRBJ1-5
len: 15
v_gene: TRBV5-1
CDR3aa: CASSLEGTHNQPQHF

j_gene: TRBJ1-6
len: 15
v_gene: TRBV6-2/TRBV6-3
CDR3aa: CASTYVAGGRSPLHF

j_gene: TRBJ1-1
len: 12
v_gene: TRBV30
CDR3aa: CAWSFHAPEAFF

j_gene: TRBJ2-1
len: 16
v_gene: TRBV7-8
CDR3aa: CASTLGSGPRTNEQFF

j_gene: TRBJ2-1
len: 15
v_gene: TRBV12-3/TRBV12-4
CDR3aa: CASSLGGGAYNEQFF

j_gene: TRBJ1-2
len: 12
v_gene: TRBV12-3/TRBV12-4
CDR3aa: CASSHGTSGYTF

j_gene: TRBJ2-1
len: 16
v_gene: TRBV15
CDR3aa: CATSTRTGESYNEQFF

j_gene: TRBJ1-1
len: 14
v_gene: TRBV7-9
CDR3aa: CASSFQGAGTEAFF

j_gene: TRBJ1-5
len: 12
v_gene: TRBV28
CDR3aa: CASLNSNQPQHF

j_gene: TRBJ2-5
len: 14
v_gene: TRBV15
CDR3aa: CATSVGGNQETQYF

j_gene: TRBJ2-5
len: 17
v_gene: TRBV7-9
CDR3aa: CASSPQTGAPVGTTQYF

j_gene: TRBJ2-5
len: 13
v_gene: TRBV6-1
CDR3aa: CASSGQGRETQYF

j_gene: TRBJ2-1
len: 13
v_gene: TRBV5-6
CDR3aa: CASSWRAGNEQFF